Listed below are T cell receptor beta chains from one sample, sequenced in a study of T cells in Graves' hyperthyroidism and ophthalmopathy. From the multiplex PCR reads, TCRdb called clonotypes with MiXCR, one entry per CDR3 protein. The sample lists 480,000 or so distinct CDR3 sequences; 35% to 50% were seen once. Specimen: peripheral blood or thyroid tissue (not recorded which). Every receptor here comes from an adult woman with Graves' disease, either hyperthyroidism or ophthalmopathy (not recorded which). CDR3s leave out the opening cysteine and the closing phenylalanine or tryptophan. Fields, in order: J gene, V gene, clone size, CDR3 protein. Size is omitted from some rows. Given values are once, few, many or a class for expanded clones.

J gene: TRBJ1-1
V gene: TRBV5-1
clone size: many
CDR3 protein: ASSLNPFSGFRNTEAF

J gene: TRBJ1-1
V gene: TRBV7-9
clone size: .
CDR3 protein: ASSSAGVTEAF

J gene: TRBJ2-7
V gene: TRBV29-1
clone size: many
CDR3 protein: SVVKGSGTTGEQY

J gene: TRBJ1-2
V gene: TRBV5-1
clone size: .
CDR3 protein: ASSLEGVGGYT

J gene: TRBJ2-7
V gene: TRBV29-1
clone size: many
CDR3 protein: SVRRQNEQY

J gene: TRBJ2-7
V gene: TRBV29-1
clone size: .
CDR3 protein: SLMTRESSYEQY

J gene: TRBJ1-5
V gene: TRBV10-3
clone size: .
CDR3 protein: AISAGGLDQPQH

J gene: TRBJ2-2
V gene: TRBV10-3
clone size: .
CDR3 protein: AIRGGLAVQLF

J gene: TRBJ2-6
V gene: TRBV2
clone size: few
CDR3 protein: ASSTDLSGANVLT

J gene: TRBJ2-7
V gene: TRBV7-9
clone size: few
CDR3 protein: ASSFDPGIYEQY

J gene: TRBJ1-5
V gene: TRBV19
clone size: .
CDR3 protein: ASSTIGMANQPQH

J gene: TRBJ1-1
V gene: TRBV9
clone size: .
CDR3 protein: ASSVAQGATEAF

J gene: TRBJ1-1
V gene: TRBV20-1
clone size: .
CDR3 protein: SARESAGITPEAF

J gene: TRBJ1-3
V gene: TRBV7-2
clone size: .
CDR3 protein: ASSRNRGTGNTIY

J gene: TRBJ1-4
V gene: TRBV20-1
clone size: .
CDR3 protein: SATVWAGTINEKLF

J gene: TRBJ1-2
V gene: TRBV11-2
clone size: many
CDR3 protein: ASSYRSGADGYT

J gene: TRBJ2-7
V gene: TRBV6-1
clone size: .
CDR3 protein: TSGLTGTYEQY

J gene: TRBJ1-1
V gene: TRBV28
clone size: few
CDR3 protein: ASSLPERGREAF

J gene: TRBJ2-5
V gene: TRBV6-9
clone size: .
CDR3 protein: ASSEFGGEETQY

J gene: TRBJ2-6
V gene: TRBV7-2
clone size: .
CDR3 protein: ASSTDKASGQLGRSGANVLT

J gene: TRBJ1-1
V gene: TRBV6-5
clone size: many
CDR3 protein: ASSYSSQGNTEAF

J gene: TRBJ1-3
V gene: TRBV6-1
clone size: .
CDR3 protein: ASSEARTASGNTIY

J gene: TRBJ1-2
V gene: TRBV7-2
clone size: .
CDR3 protein: ASRKVGQVDGYT

J gene: TRBJ2-5
V gene: TRBV20-1
clone size: .
CDR3 protein: SARVTSRGAQY

J gene: TRBJ1-5
V gene: TRBV7-2
clone size: .
CDR3 protein: ASSTLDEPQH

J gene: TRBJ1-1
V gene: TRBV28
clone size: many
CDR3 protein: ASRRTGTGATEAF

J gene: TRBJ2-6
V gene: TRBV4-1
clone size: many
CDR3 protein: ASSHGQGPGANVLT

J gene: TRBJ2-7
V gene: TRBV7-9
clone size: .
CDR3 protein: ASSDGIRGPSSYEQY

J gene: TRBJ2-7
V gene: TRBV4-2
clone size: few
CDR3 protein: ASSSQREQY

J gene: TRBJ2-6
V gene: TRBV2
clone size: .
CDR3 protein: ASNLMGSGANVLT

J gene: TRBJ2-2
V gene: TRBV5-1
clone size: once
CDR3 protein: ASSSGQEYGYTGELF

J gene: TRBJ1-2
V gene: TRBV29-1
clone size: few
CDR3 protein: SVSSGQGASGYT

J gene: TRBJ1-2
V gene: TRBV29-1
clone size: .
CDR3 protein: SVESVAYGYT

J gene: TRBJ1-5
V gene: TRBV29-1
clone size: .
CDR3 protein: SVQTGVGPNQPQH

J gene: TRBJ1-6
V gene: TRBV19
clone size: few
CDR3 protein: ASSQTSIDSPLH

J gene: TRBJ1-4
V gene: TRBV7-9
clone size: .
CDR3 protein: ASSVTAATNEKLF

J gene: TRBJ2-5
V gene: TRBV7-2
clone size: many
CDR3 protein: ASSFNKGQETQY

J gene: TRBJ1-2
V gene: TRBV6-2/TRBV6-3
clone size: .
CDR3 protein: ASSYNTGRVYGYT

J gene: TRBJ1-3
V gene: TRBV6-5
clone size: many
CDR3 protein: ASRRSFSGNTIY

J gene: TRBJ2-5
V gene: TRBV12-3/TRBV12-4
clone size: .
CDR3 protein: ASSLVAAGETQY

J gene: TRBJ2-5
V gene: TRBV2
clone size: .
CDR3 protein: ASSERESSGNQETQY

J gene: TRBJ1-2
V gene: TRBV9
clone size: .
CDR3 protein: ASSVSGARYT

J gene: TRBJ1-1
V gene: TRBV19
clone size: .
CDR3 protein: ASSGLRTELMNTEAF

J gene: TRBJ2-3
V gene: TRBV7-7
clone size: .
CDR3 protein: ASSASGVTDTQY

J gene: TRBJ1-1
V gene: TRBV7-9
clone size: few
CDR3 protein: ASSIEHSGQAF

J gene: TRBJ2-5
V gene: TRBV19
clone size: .
CDR3 protein: ASSMSSVQETQY

J gene: TRBJ2-5
V gene: TRBV7-3
clone size: .
CDR3 protein: ASSHRDRQGETQY

J gene: TRBJ2-7
V gene: TRBV9
clone size: many
CDR3 protein: ASSEGSGYEQY

J gene: TRBJ1-6
V gene: TRBV5-1
clone size: few
CDR3 protein: ASSPWTRGNSPLH

J gene: TRBJ1-1
V gene: TRBV11-2
clone size: many
CDR3 protein: ASSLPRTDWRMNTEAF

J gene: TRBJ2-7
V gene: TRBV20-1
clone size: .
CDR3 protein: SASGEVYEQY

J gene: TRBJ2-7
V gene: TRBV2
clone size: .
CDR3 protein: ASSYIQGPYEQY

J gene: TRBJ2-6
V gene: TRBV10-3
clone size: few
CDR3 protein: AISETGSSVLT

J gene: TRBJ2-7
V gene: TRBV6-5
clone size: .
CDR3 protein: ASSYRPGAEQY

J gene: TRBJ1-2
V gene: TRBV29-1
clone size: few
CDR3 protein: SAIPWTGPGYT

J gene: TRBJ1-2
V gene: TRBV14
clone size: once
CDR3 protein: ASSRASDSEGYGYT

J gene: TRBJ1-6
V gene: TRBV2
clone size: .
CDR3 protein: ASSEGGFGNSPLH

J gene: TRBJ1-1
V gene: TRBV2
clone size: .
CDR3 protein: ASSEDRGLSEAF

J gene: TRBJ1-2
V gene: TRBV2
clone size: many
CDR3 protein: ASSNAQGAKNYGYT